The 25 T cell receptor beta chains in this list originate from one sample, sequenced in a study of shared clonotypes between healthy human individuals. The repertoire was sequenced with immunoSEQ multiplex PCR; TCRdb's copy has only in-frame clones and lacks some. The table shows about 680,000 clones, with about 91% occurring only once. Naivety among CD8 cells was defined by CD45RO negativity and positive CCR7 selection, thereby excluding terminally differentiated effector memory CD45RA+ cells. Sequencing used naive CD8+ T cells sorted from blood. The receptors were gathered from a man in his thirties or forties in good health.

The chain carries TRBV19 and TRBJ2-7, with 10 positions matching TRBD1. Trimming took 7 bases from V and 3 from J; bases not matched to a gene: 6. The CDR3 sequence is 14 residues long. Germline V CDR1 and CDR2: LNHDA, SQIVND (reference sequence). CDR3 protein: CASKLGTGDYEQYF. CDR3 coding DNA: TGTGCCAGTAAGCTTGGGACAGGGGACTACGAGCAGTACTTC.

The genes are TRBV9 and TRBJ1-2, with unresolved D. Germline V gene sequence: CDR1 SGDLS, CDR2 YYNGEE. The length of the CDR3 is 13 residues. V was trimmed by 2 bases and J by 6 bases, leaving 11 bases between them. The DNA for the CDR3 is TGTGCCAGCAGCGTCGACGACGGGGATGGCTACACCTTC. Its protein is CASSVDDGDGYTF.

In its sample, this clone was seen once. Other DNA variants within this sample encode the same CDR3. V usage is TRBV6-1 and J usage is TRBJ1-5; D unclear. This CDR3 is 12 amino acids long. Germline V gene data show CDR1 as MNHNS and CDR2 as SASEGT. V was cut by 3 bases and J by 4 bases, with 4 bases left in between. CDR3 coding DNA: TGTGCCAGCAGTGACGGAAATCAGCCCCAGCATTTT. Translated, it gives CASSDGNQPQHF.

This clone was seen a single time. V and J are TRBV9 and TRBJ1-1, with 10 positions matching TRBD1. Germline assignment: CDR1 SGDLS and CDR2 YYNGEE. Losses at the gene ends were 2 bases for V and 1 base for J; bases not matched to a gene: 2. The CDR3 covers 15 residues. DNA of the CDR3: TGTGCCAGCAGCGTCGGGACAGGGGCGAACACTGAAGCTTTCTTT. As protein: CASSVGTGANTEAFF.

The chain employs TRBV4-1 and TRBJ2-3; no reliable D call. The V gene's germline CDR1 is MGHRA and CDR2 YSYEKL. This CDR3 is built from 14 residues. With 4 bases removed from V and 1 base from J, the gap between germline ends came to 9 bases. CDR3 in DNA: TGCGCCAGCAGCCGCGGTCTGGGCACAGATACGCAGTATTTT. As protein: CASSRGLGTDTQYF.

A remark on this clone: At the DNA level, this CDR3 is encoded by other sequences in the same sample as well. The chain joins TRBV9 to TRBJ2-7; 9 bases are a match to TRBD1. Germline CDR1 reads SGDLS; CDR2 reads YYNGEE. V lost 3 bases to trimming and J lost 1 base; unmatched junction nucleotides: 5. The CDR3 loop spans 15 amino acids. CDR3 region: CASSATGTGSYEQYF. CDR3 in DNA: TGTGCCAGCAGCGCAACCGGGACAGGGTCCTACGAGCAGTACTTC.

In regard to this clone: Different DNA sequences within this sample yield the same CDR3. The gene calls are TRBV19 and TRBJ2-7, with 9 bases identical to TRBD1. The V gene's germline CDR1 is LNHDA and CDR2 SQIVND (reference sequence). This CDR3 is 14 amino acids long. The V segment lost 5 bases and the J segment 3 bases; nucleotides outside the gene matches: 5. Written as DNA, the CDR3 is TGTGCCAGTAGTGCCGCGGGACAGGGCTACGAGCAGTACTTC. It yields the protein CASSAAGQGYEQYF.

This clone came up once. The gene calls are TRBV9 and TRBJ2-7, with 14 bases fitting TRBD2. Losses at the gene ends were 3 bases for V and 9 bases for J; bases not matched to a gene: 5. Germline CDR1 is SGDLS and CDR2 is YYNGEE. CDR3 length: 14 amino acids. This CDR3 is CASSGGTSGSMQYF. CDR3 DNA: TGTGCCAGCAGCGGAGGGACTAGCGGGAGCATGCAGTACTTC.

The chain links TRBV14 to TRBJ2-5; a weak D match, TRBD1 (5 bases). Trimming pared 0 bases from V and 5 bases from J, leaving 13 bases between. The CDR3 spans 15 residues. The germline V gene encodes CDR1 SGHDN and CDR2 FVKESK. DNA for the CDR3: TGTGCCAGCAGCCAAGAGGACCGACAGCAGGAGACCCAGTACTTC. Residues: CASSQEDRQQETQYF.

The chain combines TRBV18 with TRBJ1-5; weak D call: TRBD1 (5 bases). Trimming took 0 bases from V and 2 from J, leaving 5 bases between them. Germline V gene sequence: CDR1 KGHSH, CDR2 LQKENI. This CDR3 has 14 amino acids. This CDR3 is CASSPPGGNQPQHF. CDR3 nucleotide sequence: TGTGCCAGCTCACCACCGGGGGGCAATCAGCCCCAGCATTTT.

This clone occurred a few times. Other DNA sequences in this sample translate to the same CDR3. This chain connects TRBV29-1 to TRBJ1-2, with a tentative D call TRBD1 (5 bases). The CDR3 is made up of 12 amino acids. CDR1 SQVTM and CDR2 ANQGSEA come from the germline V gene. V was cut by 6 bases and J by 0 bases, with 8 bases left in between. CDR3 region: CSVEQANYGYTF. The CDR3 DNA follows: TGCAGCGTGGAACAGGCTAACTATGGCTACACCTTC. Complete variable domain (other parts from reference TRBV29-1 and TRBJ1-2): SAVISQKPSRDICQRGTSLTIQCQVDSQVTMMFWYRQQPGQSLTLIATANQGSEATYESGFVIDKFPISRPNLTFSTLTVSNMSPEDSSIYLCSVEQANYGYTFGSGTRLTVV.

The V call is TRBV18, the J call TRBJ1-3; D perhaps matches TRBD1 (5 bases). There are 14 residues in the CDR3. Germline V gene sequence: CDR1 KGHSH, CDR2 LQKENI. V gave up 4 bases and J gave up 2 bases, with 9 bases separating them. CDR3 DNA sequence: TGTGCCAGCTCACTTCAGGGCGCTGGAAACACCATATATTTT. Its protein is CASSLQGAGNTIYF.

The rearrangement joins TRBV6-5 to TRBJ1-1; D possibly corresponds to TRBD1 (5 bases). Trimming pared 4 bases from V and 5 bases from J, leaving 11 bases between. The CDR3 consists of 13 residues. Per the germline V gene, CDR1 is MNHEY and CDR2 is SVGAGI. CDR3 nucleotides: TGTGCCAGCAGTTCTCGCGGGGGTACTGAAGCTTTCTTT. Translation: CASSSRGGTEAFF.

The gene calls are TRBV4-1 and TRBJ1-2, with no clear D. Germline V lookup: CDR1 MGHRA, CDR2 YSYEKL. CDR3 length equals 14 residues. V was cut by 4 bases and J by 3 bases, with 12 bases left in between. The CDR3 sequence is CASSLNGYDYGYTF. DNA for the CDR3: TGCGCCAGCAGCCTGAACGGGTATGACTATGGCTACACCTTC.

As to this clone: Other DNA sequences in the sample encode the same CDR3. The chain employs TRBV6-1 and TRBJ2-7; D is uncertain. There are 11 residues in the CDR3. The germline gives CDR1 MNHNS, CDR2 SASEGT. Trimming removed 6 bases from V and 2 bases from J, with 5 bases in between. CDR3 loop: CASRSTYEQYF. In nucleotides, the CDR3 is TGTGCCAGCAGGTCGACCTACGAGCAGTACTTC.

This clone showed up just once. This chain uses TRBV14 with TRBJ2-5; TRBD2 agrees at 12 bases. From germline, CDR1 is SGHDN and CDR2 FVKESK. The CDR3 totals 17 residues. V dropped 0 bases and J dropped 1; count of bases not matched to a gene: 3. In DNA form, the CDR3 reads TGTGCCAGCAGCCAAGATAGACTAGCGGGAGCCCAAGAGACCCAGTACTTC. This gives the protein CASSQDRLAGAQETQYF.

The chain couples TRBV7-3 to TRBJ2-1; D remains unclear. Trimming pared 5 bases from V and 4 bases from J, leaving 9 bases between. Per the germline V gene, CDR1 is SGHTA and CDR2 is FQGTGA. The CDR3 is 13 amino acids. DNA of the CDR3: TGTGCCAGCAGCGTGAGCGATTACAATGAGCAGTTCTTC. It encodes CASSVSDYNEQFF.

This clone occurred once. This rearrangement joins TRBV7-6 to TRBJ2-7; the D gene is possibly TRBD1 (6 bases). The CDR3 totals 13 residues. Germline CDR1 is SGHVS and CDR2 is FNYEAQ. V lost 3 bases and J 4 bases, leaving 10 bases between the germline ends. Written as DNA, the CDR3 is TGTGCCAGCAGCTTCGGGACACCTTACGAGCAGTACTTC. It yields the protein CASSFGTPYEQYF.

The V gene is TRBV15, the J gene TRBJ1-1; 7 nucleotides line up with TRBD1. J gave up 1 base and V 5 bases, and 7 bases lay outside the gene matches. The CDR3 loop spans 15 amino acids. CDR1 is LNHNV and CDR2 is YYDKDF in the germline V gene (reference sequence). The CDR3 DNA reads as TGTGCCACCAGCGGCGGGACAGCGAGGAACACTGAAGCTTTCTTT. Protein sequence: CATSGGTARNTEAFF.

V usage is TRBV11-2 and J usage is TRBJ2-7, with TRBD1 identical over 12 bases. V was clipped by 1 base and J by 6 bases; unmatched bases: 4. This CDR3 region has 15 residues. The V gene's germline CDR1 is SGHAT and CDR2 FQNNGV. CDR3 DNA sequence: TGTGCCAGCAGCTTAGTGGGACAGGGGGCCCTCGAGCAGTACTTC. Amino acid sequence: CASSLVGQGALEQYF.

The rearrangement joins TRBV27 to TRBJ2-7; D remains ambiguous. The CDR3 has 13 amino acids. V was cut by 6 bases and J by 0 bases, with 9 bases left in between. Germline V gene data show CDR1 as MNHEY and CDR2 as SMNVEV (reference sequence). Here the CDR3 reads CASRAPPSYEQYF. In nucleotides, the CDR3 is TGTGCCAGCAGAGCCCCTCCCTCCTACGAGCAGTACTTC.

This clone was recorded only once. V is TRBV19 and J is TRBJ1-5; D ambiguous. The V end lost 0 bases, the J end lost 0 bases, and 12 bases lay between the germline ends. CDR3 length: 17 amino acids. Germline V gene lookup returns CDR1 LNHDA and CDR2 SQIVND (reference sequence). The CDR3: CASSIDWGGDSNQPQHF. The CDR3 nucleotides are TGTGCCAGTAGTATAGATTGGGGAGGCGATAGCAATCAGCCCCAGCATTTT. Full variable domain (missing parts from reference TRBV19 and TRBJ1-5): DGGITQSPKYLFRKEGQNVTLSCEQNLNHDAMYWYRQDPGQGLRLIYYSQIVNDFQKGDIAEGYSVSREKKESFPLTVTSAQKNPTAFYLCASSIDWGGDSNQPQHFGDGTRLSIL.

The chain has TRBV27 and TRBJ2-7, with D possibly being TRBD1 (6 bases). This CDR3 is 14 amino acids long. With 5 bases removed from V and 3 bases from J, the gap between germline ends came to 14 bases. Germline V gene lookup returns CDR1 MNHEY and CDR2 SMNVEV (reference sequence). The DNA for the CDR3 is TGTGCCAGCAGTACGACAGGAGGAAACTACGAGCAGTACTTC. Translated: CASSTTGGNYEQYF.

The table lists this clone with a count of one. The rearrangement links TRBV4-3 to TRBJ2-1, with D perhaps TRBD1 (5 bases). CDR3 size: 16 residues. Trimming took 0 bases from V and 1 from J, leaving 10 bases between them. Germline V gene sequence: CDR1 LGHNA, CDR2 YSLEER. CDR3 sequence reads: CASSQDSRVSYNEQFF. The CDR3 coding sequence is TGCGCCAGCAGCCAAGATAGCAGGGTTTCCTACAATGAGCAGTTCTTC.

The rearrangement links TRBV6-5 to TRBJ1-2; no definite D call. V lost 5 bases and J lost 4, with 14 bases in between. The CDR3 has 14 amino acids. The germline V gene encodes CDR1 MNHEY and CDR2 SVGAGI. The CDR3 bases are TGTGCCAGCAGTCCCGAAACAAGGACCTATGGCTACACCTTC. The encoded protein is CASSPETRTYGYTF.